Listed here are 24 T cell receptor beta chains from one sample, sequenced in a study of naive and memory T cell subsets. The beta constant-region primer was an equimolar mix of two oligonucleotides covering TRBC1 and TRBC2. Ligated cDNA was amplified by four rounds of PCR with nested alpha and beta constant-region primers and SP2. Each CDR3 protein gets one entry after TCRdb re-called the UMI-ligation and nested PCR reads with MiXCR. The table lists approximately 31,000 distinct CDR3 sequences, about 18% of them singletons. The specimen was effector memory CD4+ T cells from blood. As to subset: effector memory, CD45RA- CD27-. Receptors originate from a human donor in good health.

This chain's CDR3 is CASSLYRQRETQYF. DNA of the CDR3: TGTGCCAGCAGCTTGTATCGGCAGAGGGAGACCCAGTACTTC. V gene TRBV5-4 combines with J gene TRBJ2-5; no clear D gene. Germline-derived CDR1 and CDR2 are SGHNT and YYREEE (reference sequence). There are 14 residues in the CDR3. The V end was cut by 1 base, the J end by 5 bases, with 12 bases between.

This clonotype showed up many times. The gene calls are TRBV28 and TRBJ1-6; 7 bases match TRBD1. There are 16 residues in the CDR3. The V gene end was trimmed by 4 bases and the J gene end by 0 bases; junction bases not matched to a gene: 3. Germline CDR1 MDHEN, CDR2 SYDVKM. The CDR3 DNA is TGTGCCAGCAGTTCGACAGGGCGCTCCTATAATTCACCCCTCCACTTT. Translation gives CASSSTGRSYNSPLHF.

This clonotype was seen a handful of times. CDR3 sequence reads: CATSRDLVAGGVEQYF. The DNA for the CDR3 is TGTGCCACCAGCAGAGATTTAGTTGCAGGGGGCGTCGAGCAGTACTTC. V usage is TRBV15 and J usage is TRBJ2-7, with TRBD1 matching over 8 bases. Germline CDR1 is LNHNV and CDR2 is YYDKDF (reference sequence). This CDR3 is 16 amino acids long. Trimming removed 0 bases from V and 6 bases from J; junction bases left unmatched: 10.

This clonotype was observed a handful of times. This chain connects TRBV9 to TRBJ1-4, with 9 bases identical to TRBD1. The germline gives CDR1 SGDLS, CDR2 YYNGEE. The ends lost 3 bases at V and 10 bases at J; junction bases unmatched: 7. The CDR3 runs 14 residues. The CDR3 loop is CASSDRDREGKLFF. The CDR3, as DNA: TGTGCCAGCAGCGACCGGGACAGGGAGGGAAAACTGTTTTTT.

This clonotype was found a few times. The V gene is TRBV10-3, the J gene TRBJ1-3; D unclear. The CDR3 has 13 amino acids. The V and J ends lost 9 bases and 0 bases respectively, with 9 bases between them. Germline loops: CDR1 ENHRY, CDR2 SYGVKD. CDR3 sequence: CAITAASGNTIYF. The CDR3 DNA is TGTGCCATAACAGCCGCCTCTGGAAACACCATATATTTT.

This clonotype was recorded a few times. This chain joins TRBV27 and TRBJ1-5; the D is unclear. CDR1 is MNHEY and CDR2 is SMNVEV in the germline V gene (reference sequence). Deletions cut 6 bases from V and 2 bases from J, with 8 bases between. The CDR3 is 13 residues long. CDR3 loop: CASSLLGNQPQHF. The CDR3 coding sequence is TGTGCCAGCAGCCTCCTCGGCAATCAGCCCCAGCATTTT.

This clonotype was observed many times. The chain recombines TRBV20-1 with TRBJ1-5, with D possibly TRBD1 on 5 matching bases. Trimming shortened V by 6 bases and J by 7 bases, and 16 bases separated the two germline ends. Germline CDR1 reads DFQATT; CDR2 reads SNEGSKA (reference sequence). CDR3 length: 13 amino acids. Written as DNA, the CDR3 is TGCAGTGCCCACGCAGGGCAGGCCCAGCCCCAGCATTTT. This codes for CSAHAGQAQPQHF.

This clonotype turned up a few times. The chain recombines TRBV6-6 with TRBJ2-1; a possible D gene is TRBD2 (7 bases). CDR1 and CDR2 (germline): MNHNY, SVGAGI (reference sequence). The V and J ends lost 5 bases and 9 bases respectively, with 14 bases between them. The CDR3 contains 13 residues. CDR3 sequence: CASSLSGEGEQFF. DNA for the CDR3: TGTGCCAGCAGTCTTTCAGGGGAGGGTGAGCAGTTCTTC.

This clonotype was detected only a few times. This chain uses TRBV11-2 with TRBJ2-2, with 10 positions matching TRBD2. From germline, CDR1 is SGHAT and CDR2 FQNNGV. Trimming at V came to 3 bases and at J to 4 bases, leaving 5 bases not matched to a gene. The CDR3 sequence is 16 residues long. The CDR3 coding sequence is TGTGCCAGCAGCTTCAGCGGGACTAGCGTCACCGGGGAGCTGTTTTTT. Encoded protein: CASSFSGTSVTGELFF. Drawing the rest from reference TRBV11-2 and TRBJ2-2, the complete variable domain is EAGVAQSPRYKIIEKRQSVAFWCNPISGHATLYWYQQILGQGPKLLIQFQNNGVVDDSQLPKDRFSAERLKGVDSTLKIQPAKLEDSAVYLCASSFSGTSVTGELFFGEGSRLTVL.

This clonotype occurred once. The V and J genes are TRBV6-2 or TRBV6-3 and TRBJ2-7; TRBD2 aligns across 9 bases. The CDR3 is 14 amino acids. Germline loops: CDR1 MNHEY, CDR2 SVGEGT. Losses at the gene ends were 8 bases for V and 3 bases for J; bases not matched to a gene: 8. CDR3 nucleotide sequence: TGTGCCAGCTCCAGCCTAGCGGGGAACTACGAGCAGTACTTC. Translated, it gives CASSSLAGNYEQYF.

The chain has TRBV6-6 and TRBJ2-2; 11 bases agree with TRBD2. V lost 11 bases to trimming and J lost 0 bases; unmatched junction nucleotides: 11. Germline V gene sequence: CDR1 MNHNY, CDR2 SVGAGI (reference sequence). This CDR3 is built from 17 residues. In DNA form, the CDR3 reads TGTGCCGTTAAAAAGACTAGCGGGATGGCGAACACCGGGGAGCTGTTTTTT. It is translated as CAVKKTSGMANTGELFF.

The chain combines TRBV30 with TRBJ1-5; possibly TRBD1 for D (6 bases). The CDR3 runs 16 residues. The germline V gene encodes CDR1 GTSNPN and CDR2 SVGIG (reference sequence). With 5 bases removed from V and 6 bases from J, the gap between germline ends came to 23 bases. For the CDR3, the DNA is TGTGCCTGGGGAGAGGGGGGTAGGGCTGCAAGTCAGCCCCAGCATTTT. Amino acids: CAWGEGGRAASQPQHF.

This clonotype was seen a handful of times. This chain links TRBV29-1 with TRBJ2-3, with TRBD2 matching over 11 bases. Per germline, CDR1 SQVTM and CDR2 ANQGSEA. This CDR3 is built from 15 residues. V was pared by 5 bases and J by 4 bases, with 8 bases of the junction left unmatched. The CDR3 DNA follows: TGCAGCGTTTGTATTCCGGGACTAGCGGCAGATACGCAGTATTTT. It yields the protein CSVCIPGLAADTQYF.

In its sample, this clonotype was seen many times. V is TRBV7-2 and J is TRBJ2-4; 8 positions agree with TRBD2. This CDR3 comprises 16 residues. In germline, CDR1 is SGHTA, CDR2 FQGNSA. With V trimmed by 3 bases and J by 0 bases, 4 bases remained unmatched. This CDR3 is CASSFYSGVAKNIQYF. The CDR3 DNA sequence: TGTGCCAGCAGCTTTTATAGCGGGGTAGCCAAAAACATTCAGTACTTC.

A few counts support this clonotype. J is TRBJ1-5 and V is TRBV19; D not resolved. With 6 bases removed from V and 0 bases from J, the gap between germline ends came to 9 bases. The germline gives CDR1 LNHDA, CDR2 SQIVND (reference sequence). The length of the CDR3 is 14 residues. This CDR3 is CASRGVYSNQPQHF. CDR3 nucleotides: TGTGCCAGTAGGGGAGTTTATAGCAATCAGCCCCAGCATTTT. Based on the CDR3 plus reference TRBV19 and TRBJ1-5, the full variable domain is DGGITQSPKYLFRKEGQNVTLSCEQNLNHDAMYWYRQDPGQGLRLIYYSQIVNDFQKGDIAEGYSVSREKKESFPLTVTSAQKNPTAFYLCASRGVYSNQPQHFGDGTRLSIL.

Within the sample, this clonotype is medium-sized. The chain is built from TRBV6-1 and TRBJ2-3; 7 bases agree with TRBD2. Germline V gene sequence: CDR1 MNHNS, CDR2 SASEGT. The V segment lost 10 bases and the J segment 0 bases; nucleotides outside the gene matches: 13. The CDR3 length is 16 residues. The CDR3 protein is CATPPGGIHSTDTQYF. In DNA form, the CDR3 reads TGTGCCACCCCCCCCGGGGGGATCCATAGCACAGATACGCAGTATTTT.

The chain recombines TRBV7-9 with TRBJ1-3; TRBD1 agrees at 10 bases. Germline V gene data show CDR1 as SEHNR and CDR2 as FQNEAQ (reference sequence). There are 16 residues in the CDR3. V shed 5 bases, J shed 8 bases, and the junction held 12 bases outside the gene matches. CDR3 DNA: TGTGCCAGCAGCCCCTACACCGGGACAGGGGAGGACACCATATATTTT. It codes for CASSPYTGTGEDTIYF.

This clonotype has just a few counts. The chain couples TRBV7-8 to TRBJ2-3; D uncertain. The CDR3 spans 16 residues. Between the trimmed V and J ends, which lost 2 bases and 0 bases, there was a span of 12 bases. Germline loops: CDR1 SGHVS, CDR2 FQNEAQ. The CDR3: CASSLQSTSSTDTQYF. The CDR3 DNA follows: TGTGCCAGCAGCTTACAATCTACGTCTAGCACAGATACGCAGTATTTT.

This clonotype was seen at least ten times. The CDR3 here is CSARPFGGVGEKLFF. The CDR3 coding sequence is TGCAGTGCTAGACCGTTCGGGGGAGTAGGGGAAAAACTGTTTTTT. This chain connects TRBV20-1 to TRBJ1-4; a weak D match, TRBD1 (5 bases). The CDR3 consists of 15 residues. Trimming took 2 bases from V and 8 from J, leaving 18 bases between them. From germline, CDR1 is DFQATT and CDR2 SNEGSKA (reference sequence).

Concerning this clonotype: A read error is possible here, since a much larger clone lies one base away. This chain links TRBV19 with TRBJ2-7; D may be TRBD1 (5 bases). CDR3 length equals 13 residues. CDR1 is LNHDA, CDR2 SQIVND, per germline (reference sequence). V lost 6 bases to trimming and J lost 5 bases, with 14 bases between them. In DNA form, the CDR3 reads TGTGCCAGTAGCGTAGAGTGGGGCAACGAGCAGTACTTC. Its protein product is CASSVEWGNEQYF.

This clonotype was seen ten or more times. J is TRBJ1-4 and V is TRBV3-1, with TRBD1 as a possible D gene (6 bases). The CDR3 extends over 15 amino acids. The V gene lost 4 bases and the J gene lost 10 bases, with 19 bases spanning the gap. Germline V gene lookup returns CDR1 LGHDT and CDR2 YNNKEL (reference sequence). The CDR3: CASSRMDSGRVKLFF. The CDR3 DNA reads TGTGCCAGCAGCCGTATGGACAGTGGAAGGGTAAAACTGTTTTTT.

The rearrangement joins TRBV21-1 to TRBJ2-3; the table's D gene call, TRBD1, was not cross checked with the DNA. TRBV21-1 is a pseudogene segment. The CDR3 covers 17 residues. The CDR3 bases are TGTGCCAGCAGCAGAACCCGAGGGGACAGCTACACAGATACGCAGTATTTT. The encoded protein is CASSRTRGDSYTDTQYF.

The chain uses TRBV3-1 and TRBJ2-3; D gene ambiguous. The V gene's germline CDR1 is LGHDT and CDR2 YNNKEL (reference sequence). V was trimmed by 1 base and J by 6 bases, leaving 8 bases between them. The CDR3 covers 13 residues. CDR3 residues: CASSQVSADTQYF. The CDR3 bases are TGTGCCAGCAGCCAAGTCTCAGCCGATACGCAGTATTTT.

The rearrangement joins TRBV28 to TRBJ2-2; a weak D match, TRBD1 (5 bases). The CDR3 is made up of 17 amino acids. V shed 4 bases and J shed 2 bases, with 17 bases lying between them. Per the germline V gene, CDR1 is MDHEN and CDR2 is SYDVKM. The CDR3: CASSSPARQGNTGELFF. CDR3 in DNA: TGTGCCAGCAGTTCCCCGGCCCGGCAGGGAAACACCGGGGAGCTGTTTTTT.